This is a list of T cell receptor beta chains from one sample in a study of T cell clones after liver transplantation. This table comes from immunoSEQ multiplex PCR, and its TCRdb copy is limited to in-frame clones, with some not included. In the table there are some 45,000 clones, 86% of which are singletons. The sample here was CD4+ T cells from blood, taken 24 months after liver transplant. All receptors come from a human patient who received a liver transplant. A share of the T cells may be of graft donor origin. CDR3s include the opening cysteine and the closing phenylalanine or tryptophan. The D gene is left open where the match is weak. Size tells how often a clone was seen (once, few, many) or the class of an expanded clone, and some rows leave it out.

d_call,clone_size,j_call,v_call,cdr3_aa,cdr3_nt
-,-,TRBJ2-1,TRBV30,CAWNGGMRGEQFF,TGTGCCTGGAATGGCGGGATGAGGGGTGAGCAGTTCTTC
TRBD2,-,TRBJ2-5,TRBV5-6,CASSFLGLAKETQYF,TGTGCCAGCAGCTTTTTAGGACTAGCAAAAGAGACCCAGTACTTC
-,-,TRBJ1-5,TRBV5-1,CASSLRPRGRGAGPSNQPQHF,TGCGCCAGCAGCTTACGACCCCGGGGCAGGGGAGCTGGGCCAAGCAATCAGCCCCAGCATTTT
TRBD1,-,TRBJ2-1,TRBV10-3,CAISDVSGGNEQFF,TGTGCCATCAGTGACGTGTCAGGGGGCAATGAGCAGTTCTTC
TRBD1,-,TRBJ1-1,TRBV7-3,CACPNRGHGGFAEAFF,TGTGCCTGCCCGAACAGGGGGCACGGTGGTTTCGCTGAAGCTTTCTTT
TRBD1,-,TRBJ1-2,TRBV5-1,CASSLALSPDRGNYGYTF,TGCGCCAGCAGCTTGGCCCTATCTCCCGACAGGGGAAACTATGGCTACACCTTC
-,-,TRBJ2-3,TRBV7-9,CASSLGGRGDTQYF,TGTGCCAGCAGCTTAGGAGGGCGAGGGGATACGCAGTATTTT
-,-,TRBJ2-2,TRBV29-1,CSVGSNTGELFF,TGCAGCGTTGGGTCGAACACCGGGGAGCTGTTTTTT
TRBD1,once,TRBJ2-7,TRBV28,CASSLGQGRTYEQYF,TGTGCCAGCAGCCTCGGACAGGGGCGGACCTACGAGCAGTACTTC
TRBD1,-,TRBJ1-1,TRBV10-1,CASSNRGGTEAFF,TGCGCCAGCAGTAACAGGGGTGGCACTGAAGCTTTCTTT
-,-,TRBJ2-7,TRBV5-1,CASSLRQPPAAPPYEQYF,TGCGCCAGCAGCTTGAGACAACCTCCGGCAGCACCTCCCTACGAGCAGTACTTC
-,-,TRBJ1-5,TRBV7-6,CASSLTAIGNQPQHF,TGTGCCAGCAGCTTAACAGCTATTGGCAATCAGCCCCAGCATTTT
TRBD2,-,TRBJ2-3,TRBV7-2,CASSLVASGGDTDTQYF,TGTGCCAGCAGCTTAGTGGCAAGCGGGGGGGACACAGATACGCAGTATTTT
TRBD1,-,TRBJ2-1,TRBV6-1,CASSEEKGQGYGEQFF,TGTGCCAGCAGTGAAGAAAAGGGACAGGGGTACGGTGAGCAGTTCTTC
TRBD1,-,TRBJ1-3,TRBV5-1,CASSLTTGGYTIYF,TGCGCCAGCAGCTTGACCACAGGGGGATACACCATATATTTT
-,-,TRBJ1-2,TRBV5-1,CASAAGWGADNGYTF,TGCGCCAGCGCCGCGGGTTGGGGGGCGGACAATGGCTACACCTTC
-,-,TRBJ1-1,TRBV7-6,CASSSPGQNTEAFF,TGTGCCAGCAGCTCCCCGGGCCAAAACACTGAAGCTTTCTTT
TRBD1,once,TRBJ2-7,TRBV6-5,CASSYGQGAYEQYF,TGTGCCAGCAGTTACGGACAGGGGGCCTACGAGCAGTACTTC
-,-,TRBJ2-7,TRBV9,CASSLDDYEQYF,TGTGCCAGCAGCCTTGATGACTACGAGCAGTACTTC
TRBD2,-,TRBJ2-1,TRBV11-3,CASSSRGGTYNEQFF,TGTGCCAGCAGCTCTCGGGGGGGGACCTACAATGAGCAGTTCTTC
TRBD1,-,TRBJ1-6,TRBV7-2,CASSQQRPGQGLWNSPLHF,TGTGCCAGCAGCCAACAAAGACCGGGACAGGGGCTTTGGAATTCACCCCTCCACTTT
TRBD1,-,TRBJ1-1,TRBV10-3,CAITGGLNTEAFF,TGTGCCATCACAGGGGGCTTGAACACTGAAGCTTTCTTT
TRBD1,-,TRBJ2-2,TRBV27,CASSLQDRAGELFF,TGTGCCAGCAGCCTCCAGGACAGGGCCGGGGAGCTGTTTTTT
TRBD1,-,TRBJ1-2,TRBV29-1,CSIWTGEGYTF,TGCAGCATCTGGACAGGGGAAGGCTACACCTTC
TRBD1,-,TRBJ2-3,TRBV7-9,CASSLASGTGTDTQYF,TGTGCCAGCAGCTTAGCTTCCGGGACAGGCACAGATACGCAGTATTTT
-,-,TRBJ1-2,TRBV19,CASSIEDKWYTF,TGTGCCAGTAGTATAGAAGACAAGTGGTACACCTTC
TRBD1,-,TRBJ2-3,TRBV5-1,CASSPGTGADTQYF,TGCGCCAGCAGCCCCGGGACAGGGGCGGATACGCAGTATTTT
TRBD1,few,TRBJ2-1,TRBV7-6,CASRSGTGAYNEQFF,TGTGCCAGCAGATCCGGGACAGGGGCCTACAATGAGCAGTTCTTC
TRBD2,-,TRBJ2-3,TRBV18,CASSPFSGSTDTQYF,TGTGCCAGCTCACCGTTCAGCGGGAGTACAGATACGCAGTATTTT
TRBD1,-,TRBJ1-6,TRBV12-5,CASGYVILGTGGVRNSPLHF,TGTGCTAGTGGATACGTCATATTAGGGACAGGGGGCGTGAGGAATTCACCCCTCCACTTT
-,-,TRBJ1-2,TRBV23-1,CASSRTYLKQDLSYGYTF,TGCGCCAGCAGTCGCACCTACCTTAAACAAGATTTAAGCTATGGCTACACCTTC
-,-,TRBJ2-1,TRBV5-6,CASSLVGFPGAEFF,TGTGCCAGCAGCTTGGTAGGCTTCCCAGGAGCGGAGTTCTTC
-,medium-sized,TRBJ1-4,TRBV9,CASSLLPKGTEKLFF,TGTGCCAGCAGCCTACTTCCTAAGGGAACTGAAAAACTGTTTTTT
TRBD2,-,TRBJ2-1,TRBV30,CAWSRASGSDEQFF,TGTGCCTGGAGTCGGGCTAGCGGGAGTGATGAGCAGTTCTTC
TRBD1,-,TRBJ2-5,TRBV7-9,CASRLQGQQETQYF,TGTGCCAGCAGACTACAGGGGCAACAAGAGACCCAGTACTTC
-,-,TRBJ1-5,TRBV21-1,CASSRRGTGERKINQPQHF,TGTGCCAGCAGCAGGAGGGGTACAGGGGAAAGGAAAATCAATCAGCCCCAGCATTTT
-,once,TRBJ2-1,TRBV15,CATSRVGGLLNEQFF,TGTGCCACCAGCAGAGTCGGAGGGCTTCTCAATGAGCAGTTCTTC
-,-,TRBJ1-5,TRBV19,CASSIRGAGLNQPQHF,TGTGCCAGTAGTATTCGGGGAGCCGGACTCAATCAGCCCCAGCATTTT
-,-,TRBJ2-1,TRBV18,CASSPSSSSYNEQFF,TGTGCCAGCTCCCCTAGCTCGAGCTCCTACAATGAGCAGTTCTTC
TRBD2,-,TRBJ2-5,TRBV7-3,CASSRSGGGETQYF,TGTGCCAGCAGTAGGAGTGGGGGAGGGGAGACCCAGTACTTC
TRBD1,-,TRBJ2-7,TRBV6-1,CASTHGTGRDEQYF,TGTGCCAGCACCCACGGGACAGGGAGGGACGAGCAGTACTTC
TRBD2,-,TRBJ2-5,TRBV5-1,CASSILAGVGGQETQYF,TGCGCCAGCAGTATCCTAGCGGGAGTGGGGGGGCAAGAGACCCAGTACTTC
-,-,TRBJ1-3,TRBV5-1,CASSLAGPAFGNTIYF,TGCGCCAGCAGCTTGGCCGGGCCGGCGTTCGGAAACACCATATATTTT
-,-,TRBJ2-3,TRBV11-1,CASSSQTGIEDTQYF,TGTGCCAGCAGCTCTCAAACGGGTATTGAAGATACGCAGTATTTT
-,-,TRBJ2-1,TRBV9,CASSYGGGVSEQFF,TGTGCCAGCAGCTACGGTGGGGGCGTATCTGAGCAGTTCTTC
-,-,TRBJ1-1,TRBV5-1,CASSLGLSKLSEAFF,TGCGCCAGCAGCTTGGGTCTGTCGAAATTGTCTGAAGCTTTCTTT
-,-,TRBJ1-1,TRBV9,CASSVGSEAFF,TGTGCCAGCAGCGTAGGATCAGAAGCTTTCTTT
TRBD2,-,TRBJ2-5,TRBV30,CAASWHLAGPSAQYF,TGTGCTGCCTCCTGGCACCTAGCGGGACCCTCGGCCCAGTACTTC